The clone carrying this T cell receptor (beta chain) was picked up a small number of times. This record comes from a study of T cells after yellow fever vaccination. This CDR3 comprises 15 residues. The study made its TCR cDNA through 5'RACE template switching. That step introduced a universal primer site along with UMIs. Via MiXCR, TCRdb re-called the 5' RACE reads, giving one row per CDR3 protein. The profile shows some 400,000 distinct CDR3 sequences, around 19% of them singletons. The specimen comprised PBMCs, sampled before the yellow fever booster vaccination. The rearrangement joins TRBV21-1 to TRBJ1-1; the table gives TRBD1 as D, unverified against the DNA. TRBV21-1 constitutes a pseudogene. The sequence was obtained from a man younger than 35 who received the YFV17D yellow fever vaccine. CDR3 in DNA: TGTGCCAGCAGCAAACAGGGGGCAGGGGACACTGAAGCTTTCTTT. This encodes CASSKQGAGDTEAFF.